This T cell receptor beta chain is from a study of cytomegalovirus exposure and HLA in healthy donors. Comment on this clone: A read error may account for a junction end that differs from germline.

The CDR3 consists of 13 residues. CDR1 and CDR2 from the germline V gene are MNHEY and SMNVEV (reference sequence). 60 Vbeta and 13 Jbeta primers were used in PCR. Method: immunoSEQ multiplex PCR; TCRdb's copy keeps in-frame clones and lacks some. The data show under 200,000 clones, around 79% seen once. The sequence came from a woman in her forties in good health and CMV-seropositive. Sequencing used PBMCs. V gene TRBV27 combines with J gene TRBJ2-7; TRBD2 is a possible D gene (6 bases). The CDR3 bases are TGTGCCAGCCGTTTCTGGGGGGCCTACGAGCAGTACTTC. This sequence encodes CASRFWGAYEQYF.